This record concerns one T cell receptor beta chain sequence. Antigen unknown. The sample comes from a study of T cell responses to AZD1222 COVID-19 vaccine. Findings and caveats of the study: Spike-specific TCR breadth and depth went up after people got two AZD1222 doses.

Produced via immunoSEQ multiplex PCR; TCRdb's table is partial and in-frame only. The repertoire holds roughly 150,000 clones, with approximately 90% as singletons. Second doses that came at about 4 or about 12 weeks were put together. This CDR3 has 14 residues. The germline CDR1 and CDR2 sequences are MGHDK and SYGVNS. Losses at the gene ends were 2 bases for V and 6 bases for J; bases not matched to a gene: 5. The sequence came from an adult who received the AZD1222 COVID-19 vaccine. The rearrangement links TRBV25-1 to TRBJ2-5; TRBD2 matches at 8 bases. This material consisted of peripheral blood, taken 28 days after the second AZD1222 dose. The CDR3 here is CASSEDGTRKTQYF. CDR3 nucleotide sequence: TGTGCCAGCAGTGAAGACGGGACTAGGAAGACCCAGTACTTC.